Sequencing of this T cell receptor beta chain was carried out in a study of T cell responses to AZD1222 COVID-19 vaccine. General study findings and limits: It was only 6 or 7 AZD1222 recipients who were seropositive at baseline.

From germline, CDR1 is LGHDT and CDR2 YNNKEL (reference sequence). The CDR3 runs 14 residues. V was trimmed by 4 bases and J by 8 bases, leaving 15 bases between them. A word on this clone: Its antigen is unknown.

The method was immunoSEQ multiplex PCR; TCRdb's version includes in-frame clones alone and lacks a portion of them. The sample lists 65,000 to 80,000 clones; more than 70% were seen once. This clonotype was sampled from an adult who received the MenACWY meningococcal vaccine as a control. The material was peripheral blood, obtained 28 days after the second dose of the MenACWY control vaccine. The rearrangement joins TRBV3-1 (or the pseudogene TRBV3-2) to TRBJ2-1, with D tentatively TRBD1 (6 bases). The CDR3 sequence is CASSPYTGKDEQFF. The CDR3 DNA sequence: TGTGCCAGCAGCCCCTATACAGGGAAGGATGAGCAGTTCTTC.